This T cell receptor (beta chain) was documented in a study of human T cells and chemical hapten exposure. The junction had 17 bases not matched to a gene; V was cut back by 5 bases and J by 0 bases. CDR1 and CDR2 from the germline V gene are SEHNR and FQNEAQ (reference sequence). The CDR3 extends over 19 amino acids. This clonotype was observed many times. As for time point: pre-sensitization, week 0. Treatment noted: therapeutic diphenylcyclopropenone sensitization with weekly scalp DPC. Original processing notes: Sample TCR counts, which ranged from about 23,224 to 700,000, had a median of 95,638. Each CDR3 protein is one row after TCRdb ran MiXCR on the RACE reads. TCRdb's processing, not the authors' own work, is the source of the V and J calls. The sample records tens of thousands of distinct CDR3 sequences, about 7% being singletons.

The clonotype was recovered from a woman in her thirties with alopecia areata. Some clones in this sample may be carry-over from other donors' samples. The sequenced sample was whole blood, obtained in connection with sensitization to the hapten diphenylcyclopropenone (DPC). This sequence joins TRBV7-9 and TRBJ2-7; 9 bases fit TRBD2. CDR3 nucleotide sequence: TGTGCCAGCAGCAAACTCGCACTAGCGGGCGTCTCCTTCTCCTACGAGCAGTACTTC. This codes for CASSKLALAGVSFSYEQYF.